This T cell receptor beta chain was sequenced for a study of post-analysis software for immune sequencing data. Study results and limitations: There were four or five TRBV segments more frequent in patients than controls, and TRBV5-6, TRBV5-1 and TRBV20-1 were among them. When compared against controls, multiple sclerosis patients showed significantly lower normalized Chao1 diversity.

Unique molecular identifiers were built into the TCR beta cDNA libraries. TCRdb itself ran the PCR reads through MiXCR, one entry per CDR3 protein. The sample shows roughly 540,000 distinct CDR3 sequences, less than 40% of them seen only once. The ends were cut back, 2 bases at V and 0 bases at J, with 15 bases in the middle. Per germline, CDR1 SGHNT and CDR2 YYREEE (reference sequence). The CDR3 runs 17 residues. Worth noting for this clonotype: As yet, its antigen is unknown.

The sequenced material came from blood. The chain employs TRBV5-4 and TRBJ2-1; D remains unclear. This receptor was taken from a girl aged 2 to 17 with multiple sclerosis. The CDR3 nucleotides read TGTGCCAGCAGCTTTACACTTGCAGCCGGCTCCTACAATGAGCAGTTCTTC. It encodes CASSFTLAAGSYNEQFF.